The 21 T cell receptor beta chains listed next were all sequenced from one sample in a study of neoadjuvant nivolumab and ipilimumab in lung cancer (dated by TCRdb to the early 2020s). Libraries came from the immunoSEQ multiplex PCR assay. TCRdb re-hosts the immuneACCESS table, in-frame sequences only. Its copies lack some clones; in the studies checked, an unresolved V gene accounts for under half of them, and the cause for the rest is not known. For this sample the table gives over 15,000 clones, of which roughly 76% were detected only once. Around 7.3% of the sample lies in the top ten. What the time point label conveys for this sample: at surgical resection after neoadjuvant nivolumab +/- ipilimumab. The sequences come from tumor tissue, collected after neoadjuvant nivolumab, alone or with ipilimumab, at or shortly before surgery. The origin of the receptors is an adult with non-small cell lung cancer.

The chain uses TRBV19 and TRBJ1-3; no clear D. V shed 7 bases and J shed 2 bases, with 15 bases lying between them. The CDR3 spans 15 residues. Germline CDR1 LNHDA, CDR2 SQIVND (reference sequence). The CDR3 protein is CASTQQRAPGNTIYF. CDR3 bases: TGTGCCAGTACTCAGCAGAGGGCCCCTGGAAACACCATATATTTT.

V gene TRBV29-1 combines with J gene TRBJ2-3, with D perhaps given as TRBD1 or TRBD2 (5 bases each). The CDR3 extends over 12 amino acids. The V and J ends lost 7 bases and 7 bases respectively, with 15 bases between them. CDR1 is SQVTM, CDR2 ANQGSEA, per germline. The CDR3 here is CSASGGVNTQYF. The CDR3 DNA sequence: TGCAGCGCTAGTGGGGGTGTTAATACGCAGTATTTT.

This clone showed up just a few times. V usage is TRBV5-1 and J usage is TRBJ2-2, with unresolved D. Per the germline V gene, CDR1 is SGHRS and CDR2 is YFSETQ. Trimming left V 0 bases short and J 4 bases short, with 7 bases between. CDR3 size: 14 residues. The CDR3 region is CASSLGRSTGELFF. The CDR3, as DNA: TGCGCCAGCAGCTTGGGCAGGAGCACCGGGGAGCTGTTTTTT.

The chain employs TRBV9 and TRBJ2-5; TRBD1 matches 9 bases. CDR1 and CDR2 (germline): SGDLS, YYNGEE. There are 14 residues in the CDR3. The trim removed 0 bases at V and 4 bases at J, leaving 1 base unmatched. CDR3 loop: CASSVEGQGETQYF. The CDR3 nucleotides read TGTGCCAGCAGCGTAGAGGGACAGGGAGAGACCCAGTACTTC.

The CDR3 sequence is CASSIDLPDRPSYNEQFF. DNA of the CDR3: TGTGCCAGTAGTATAGATCTCCCGGACAGACCCTCCTACAATGAGCAGTTCTTC. The chain couples TRBV19 to TRBJ2-1; D is perhaps TRBD1 (6 bases). V was pared by 0 bases and J by 0 bases, with 15 bases between. The CDR3 extends over 18 amino acids. Germline lookup yields CDR1 LNHDA and CDR2 SQIVND (reference sequence).

The CDR3 DNA reads as TGCGCCAGCAGCCGGGAGGGGTTCCCCTCCTATGGCTACACCTTC. Its protein is CASSREGFPSYGYTF. The J gene is TRBJ1-2, the V gene TRBV5-1; possibly TRBD1 for D (5 bases). The CDR3 has 15 residues. Germline CDR1 SGHRS, CDR2 YFSETQ. The V end was cut by 4 bases, the J end by 4 bases, with 17 bases between.

By sample share, this clone is large. The J gene is TRBJ1-1, the V gene TRBV6-5; D remains ambiguous. Germline CDR1 MNHEY, CDR2 SVGAGI. Trimming took off 0 bases at V and 4 bases at J, with 15 bases between the two ends. This CDR3 is 16 amino acids long. The CDR3 DNA reads as TGTGCCAGCAGTTACTCGTCCTCGAGAAGATTCACTGAAGCTTTCTTT. This codes for CASSYSSSRRFTEAFF.

This sequence joins TRBV11-3 and TRBJ2-1; 8 nucleotides line up with TRBD2. The CDR3 length is 16 residues. CDR1 and CDR2 (germline): SGHNT, YENEEA. Germline trimming cut 5 bases from V and 9 bases from J; bases unmatched to any gene: 15. This CDR3 is CASSVLGGGSGGEQFF. CDR3 coding DNA: TGTGCCAGCAGCGTCCTGGGCGGGGGGTCTGGGGGTGAGCAGTTCTTC.

The chain carries TRBV5-1 and TRBJ1-4, with a weak D call TRBD1 (5 bases). This CDR3 has 13 residues. Between the trimmed V and J ends, which lost 0 bases and 7 bases, there was a span of 7 bases. Looked up from germline, CDR1 is SGHRS and CDR2 is YFSETQ. The CDR3 is CASSLVGGEKLFF. The CDR3 region has the DNA TGCGCCAGCAGCTTGGTGGGGGGTGAAAAACTGTTTTTT. Variable domain in full (rest from reference TRBV5-1 and TRBJ1-4): KAGVTQTPRYLIKTRGQQVTLSCSPISGHRSVSWYQQTPGQGLQFLFEYFSETQRNKGNFPGRFSGRQFSNSRSEMNVSTLELGDSALYLCASSLVGGEKLFFGSGTQLSVL.

The chain employs TRBV7-9 and TRBJ1-4, with TRBD1 as a possible D gene (6 bases). V was cut by 5 bases and J by 6 bases, with 19 bases left in between. The CDR3 has 16 amino acids. CDR1 and CDR2 (germline): SEHNR, FQNEAQ (reference sequence). This CDR3 reads CASSHPRGRGDEKLFF. The CDR3 nucleotides read TGTGCCAGCAGCCACCCCAGGGGCAGGGGTGATGAAAAACTGTTTTTT.

V is TRBV5-6 and J is TRBJ1-4; no reliable D call. The CDR3 covers 16 residues. Deletions cut 1 base from V and 0 bases from J, with 10 bases between. The germline CDR1 and CDR2 sequences are SGHDT and YYEEEE. The CDR3 loop is CASSLFWDPTNEKLFF. The CDR3 coding sequence is TGTGCCAGCAGCTTGTTTTGGGATCCAACTAATGAAAAACTGTTTTTT.

The chain links TRBV4-1 to TRBJ1-1, with TRBD1 identical over 8 bases. Trimming removed 1 base from V and 1 base from J; junction bases left unmatched: 5. This CDR3 spans 16 amino acids. Germline CDR1 and CDR2: MGHRA and YSYEKL. The CDR3 here is CASSQAQGARNTEAFF. The CDR3 nucleotides read TGCGCCAGCAGCCAAGCTCAGGGGGCGCGGAACACTGAAGCTTTCTTT.

This clone was observed a handful of times. The V gene is TRBV5-8, the J gene TRBJ1-1; weak D call: TRBD1 (5 bases). V shed 2 bases and J shed 4 bases, with 12 bases lying between them. Per the germline V gene, CDR1 is SGHTS and CDR2 is YDEGEE. This CDR3 comprises 14 residues. As DNA, the CDR3 is TGTGCCAGCAGCTTCTTCCCCAGGGTCACTGAAGCTTTCTTT. Residues: CASSFFPRVTEAFF.

The chain uses TRBV6-1 and TRBJ1-2; D is unclear. Germline V gene lookup returns CDR1 MNHNS and CDR2 SASEGT. The CDR3 totals 14 residues. The CDR3 region is CAGSRNTPNYGYTF. The CDR3 DNA is TGTGCAGGGTCACGGAACACCCCTAACTATGGCTACACCTTC.

The CDR3 sequence is CASSVAGGRYNEQFF. CDR3 DNA sequence: TGTGCCAGCAGTGTTGCGGGGGGCCGTTACAATGAGCAGTTCTTC. The rearrangement joins TRBV25-1 to TRBJ2-1; 8 nucleotides match TRBD2. The CDR3 contains 15 residues. Germline V gene data show CDR1 as MGHDK and CDR2 as SYGVNS. V was pared by 4 bases and J by 4 bases, with 6 bases of the junction left unmatched. The full variable domain, rest sourced from reference TRBV25-1 and TRBJ2-1, is EADIYQTPRYLVIGTGKKITLECSQTMGHDKMYWYQQDPGMELHLIHYSYGVNSTEKGDLSSESTVSRIRTEHFPLTLESARPSHTSQYLCASSVAGGRYNEQFFGPGTRLTVL.

This CDR3 reads CASSPDTDTQYF. CDR3 sequence (DNA): TGTGCCAGCAGCCCGGACACAGATACGCAGTATTTT. The V call is TRBV9, the J call TRBJ2-3; no clear D. The CDR3 covers 12 residues. V was clipped by 4 bases and J by 2 bases, with 5 bases between them. CDR1 and CDR2 (germline): SGDLS, YYNGEE.

As for this clone: At one of its ends the junction is not consistent with the germline gene, which may arise from a read error. CDR3 DNA sequence: TGTGCTAGCAGCCCCGGTGCGGGGGGCCGGGGAGAGACCCAGTACTTC. It specifies CASSPGAGGRGETQYF. The chain carries TRBV7-7 and TRBJ2-5, with 8 bases that match TRBD2. Germline V CDR1 and CDR2: SSHAT, FNYEAQ (reference sequence). The CDR3 totals 16 residues.

The chain has TRBV30 and TRBJ1-1; D gene uncertain. The V gene's germline CDR1 is GTSNPN and CDR2 SVGIG (reference sequence). Between the trimmed V and J ends, which lost 4 bases and 8 bases, there was a span of 14 bases. The CDR3 is 12 residues long. The CDR3 sequence is CAWTPQETEAFF. CDR3 nucleotide sequence: TGTGCCTGGACCCCCCAAGAAACCGAAGCTTTCTTT.

The rearrangement uses TRBV9 and TRBJ1-6; unclear D gene. The CDR3 extends over 13 amino acids. Germline values: CDR1 SGDLS, CDR2 YYNGEE. The V end was cut by 7 bases, the J end by 8 bases, with 13 bases between. For the CDR3, the DNA is TGTGCCAGCTCGACCCGTCAAGATTCACCCCTCCACTTT. Protein product: CASSTRQDSPLHF.

The chain links TRBV6-5 to TRBJ1-6; D is unresolved. Trimming took 6 bases from V and 5 from J, leaving 14 bases between them. Germline CDR1 MNHEY, CDR2 SVGAGI. The length of the CDR3 is 15 residues. CDR3 residues: CASSRSAQNNSPLHF. As DNA, the CDR3 is TGTGCCAGCAGCCGAAGCGCACAAAATAATTCACCCCTCCACTTT.

This sequence joins TRBV5-1 and TRBJ1-1; 9 positions agree with TRBD1. Germline assignment: CDR1 SGHRS and CDR2 YFSETQ. This CDR3 has 18 amino acids. Trimming removed 4 bases from V and 1 base from J; junction bases left unmatched: 14. The CDR3 protein is CASSANYRGQGWNTEAFF. CDR3 in DNA: TGCGCCAGCAGCGCAAATTATAGGGGACAGGGCTGGAACACTGAAGCTTTCTTT.